The 2 T cell receptor beta chains below were found in one sample sequenced in a study of blood T cell repertoires in COVID-19 (TCRdb year 2020). Preparation of the library involved the immunoSEQ multiplex PCR assay. This is the immuneACCESS table as TCRdb keeps it, with only in-frame sequences that have V and J called. A part of the clones is gone; compared with another copy, unresolved V genes explain less than half, and the rest is unexplained. The sample yields about 180,000 clones; nearly 90% were counted once. The leading ten clones occupy approximately 2% of the sample. Sequencing was carried out using peripheral blood. The receptors shown here come from a man in his late teens or twenties who had recovered from COVID-19.

The rearrangement joins TRBV4-1 to TRBJ1-1; 7 nucleotides agree with TRBD1. The CDR3 consists of 16 residues. J gave up 0 bases and V 0 bases, and 4 bases lay outside the gene matches. Germline V CDR1 and CDR2: MGHRA, YSYEKL. The CDR3 protein is CASSQEQGRLNTEAFF. Here the CDR3 DNA reads TGCGCCAGCAGCCAAGAACAGGGGCGGTTGAACACTGAAGCTTTCTTT.

The gene calls are TRBV5-5 and TRBJ2-1; D unresolved. Trimming pared 3 bases from V and 0 bases from J, leaving 7 bases between. The CDR3 runs to 14 residues. Germline V gene sequence: CDR1 SGHKS, CDR2 YYEKEE (reference sequence). CDR3 amino acids: CASSSRSSYNEQFF. CDR3 bases: TGTGCCAGCAGCTCGAGGAGCTCCTACAATGAGCAGTTCTTC.